The entry that follows covers one TCR beta chain sequence. This clonotype was detected many times. What this receptor recognizes is not known. One base away there is no much larger clone; base qualities are not given. Inclusive of the bounding cysteine and phenylalanine, the CDR3 is 14 residues long. Only CDR3 DNA remains: 42 bases, in frame from the first base. The germline V gene gives CDR1 as SQVTM and CDR2 as ANQGSEA. At the junction V is shortened by 5 bases and J by 5 bases; bases outside the gene matches: 6. Ophthalmopathy patients had moderately to severely active disease, with a Clinical Activity Score of 3 or more, a NOSPECS grade of 4 or more, and a disease duration of less than 3 months. Exclusion was applied to patients with uncontrolled infections, other autoimmune diseases, pregnancy or lactation. Diagnoses were based on clinical symptoms, serum thyroxine and TRAb, thyroid ultrasound and orbital computed tomography. PBMCs were isolated from 8 to 10 ml of fresh peripheral blood by Ficoll-Paque density gradient centrifugation. Total RNA was extracted using Trizol reagent, and RNA quality was assessed on an Agilent 2100 Bioanalyzer.

The data derive from a study of T cells in Graves' hyperthyroidism and ophthalmopathy (dated by TCRdb to between 2019 and 2020). General notes on the study: Peripheral blood was collected at initial diagnosis, before any treatment. TCR V-J signatures able to tell the groups apart were searched for in a discovery cohort of 90 to 100 patients, of whom roughly 42 had Graves' ophthalmopathy and 57 had stable Graves' hyperthyroidism. In addition, the study compared T-cell repertoires in thyroid tissue and in blood from six Graves' hyperthyroidism patients. Following sampling, methimazole starting at 30 mg daily was given to hyperthyroidism patients, and high-dose intravenous methylprednisolone was given to ophthalmopathy patients. Prospective prediction of ophthalmopathy was tested in an independent validation cohort of under 20 hyperthyroidism patients and 17 patients who later progressed to ophthalmopathy. The roughly 91 discovery patients were randomly divided into training and test sets at a 7:3 ratio. According to the paper, TCR Vbeta CDR3 sequencing was carried out on around 140 peripheral blood samples, which came from 40 to 45 ophthalmopathy, under 85 hyperthyroidism and some 17 progressor patients. Study-level results and caveats: No statistical method was used to set the sample size in advance, and investigators knew the group allocation. Most expanded thyroid clonotypes (frequency above 0.001) were also detected in blood, suggesting blood repertoires may reflect thyroid immune responses. In validation, the model predicted progression to ophthalmopathy a median of about 6 months before onset, with approximately 68% sensitivity and about 75% specificity. In cross-validation, a model built on a 13 V-J signature told ophthalmopathy apart from stable hyperthyroidism with approximately 91% sensitivity and around 81% specificity, and in testing the same model reached 80%/75%.

Amplification of TCR beta CDR3 regions was carried out from RNA transcripts. The TCR CDR3 was subjected to a first round of RT-PCR using the HTBI primer set and the Qiagen OneStep RT-PCR kit. Libraries were constructed in a second round of multiplex PCR, after which size selection and purification were performed. Sequencing of the libraries was done on an Illumina HiSeq2000 using paired-end 100 bp reads. The original pipeline was this. SOAPnuke was used to process the raw data, with reads discarded if the reads contained adapters or uncalled bases, had a mean Phred below 15, or lacked an exact constant-primer or identifier match. COPE v1.2.5 was used to merge high-quality paired reads, and clonotypes were defined as unique nucleotide sequences. MiTCR v1.1 was used to align the clonotypes against IMGT TRBV, TRBD and TRBJ reference segments. The analysis included only V-J combinations with a frequency above 0.0001, which together covered more than 98% of the repertoires. A TCS score was defined as the ratio between F50 (clonal expansion) and ExV (chaos), using BLOSUM62-based TCRdist between CDR3 peptides within each V-J. Welch's t-statistics and random forest reduced just over 500 V-J features to 10 to 15, which were used in a naive Bayes classifier (R e1071). TCRdb reran the public reads through fastp at Q25 and MiXCR, keeping productive beta chains. Each entry is one CDR3 protein sequence, shown with its most common DNA and genes. The V and J calls and clone size are TCRdb's, not the authors'. The sample table lists 400,000 or so distinct CDR3 sequences, over 11% of them with a count of one. Of the sample, 28% is held by the ten largest clones.

The sequenced sample was blood. The source is a man in his fifties with Graves' ophthalmopathy. The chain links TRBV29-1 with TRBJ2-5, with 12 middle bases fitting TRBD2. This receptor has the CDR3 CSVHTSGRTETQYF. The nucleotide sequence is TGCAGCGTTCATACTAGCGGGAGGACGGAGACCCAGTACTTC. With all but the CDR3 taken from the reference TRBV29-1 and TRBJ2-5 genes, the full variable domain is: SAVISQKPSRDICQRGTSLTIQCQVDSQVTMMFWYRQQPGQSLTLIATANQGSEATYESGFVIDKFPISRPNLTFSTLTVSNMSPEDSSIYLCSVHTSGRTETQYFGPGTRLLVL.